Listed below are T cell receptor beta chains from one sample, sequenced in a study of monozygotic twins with inflammatory bowel disease. TCRdb re-called the 5' RACE reads; every CDR3 protein appears as one record, without DNA. The sample data list approximately 110,000 distinct CDR3 sequences. The sequencing sample was made of blood. The receptors come from a human donor with ulcerative colitis or Crohn's disease, or a healthy co-twin of an affected twin (not recorded which). Each CDR3 is given with its conserved first and last residue. Each record gives: J gene, V gene, CDR3 protein.

J: TRBJ2-3
V: TRBV9
CDR3: CASSVEQGLLTDTQYF

J: TRBJ1-1
V: TRBV20-1
CDR3: CSASEGRQNTEAFF

J: TRBJ1-2
V: TRBV18
CDR3: CASSPPSRQPYGYTF

J: TRBJ2-7
V: TRBV20-1
CDR3: CSASGGTVNYEQYF

J: TRBJ2-7
V: TRBV20-1
CDR3: CSASFPSGRAYEQYF

J: TRBJ2-6
V: TRBV12-5
CDR3: CASAMAQSSGANVLTF

J: TRBJ2-7
V: TRBV4-1
CDR3: CASSLLSVDGYEQYF

J: TRBJ2-1
V: TRBV7-8
CDR3: CASSLGAQGYNEQFF

J: TRBJ1-1
V: TRBV4-1
CDR3: CASSQEGGTENTEAFF

J: TRBJ1-6
V: TRBV6-4
CDR3: CASSDEINSPLHF

J: TRBJ2-7
V: TRBV20-1
CDR3: CSARPGQNTYEQYF

J: TRBJ2-7
V: TRBV7-6
CDR3: CASSFLAASNPGEQYF

J: TRBJ2-7
V: TRBV5-1
CDR3: CASSGTGTGDYEQYF

J: TRBJ2-2
V: TRBV9
CDR3: CASSTRGGASTGELFF

J: TRBJ1-1
V: TRBV5-1
CDR3: CASSKHGEEMNTEAFF

J: TRBJ2-7
V: TRBV4-3
CDR3: CASSQDPHGASSSYEQYF

J: TRBJ1-6
V: TRBV11-2
CDR3: CASSLLGPSNSPLHF

J: TRBJ2-3
V: TRBV18
CDR3: CASSPPSQGSDTQYF

J: TRBJ1-5
V: TRBV5-1
CDR3: CASSLEGRDNQPQHF

J: TRBJ2-7
V: TRBV7-9
CDR3: CASSLGNRVYEQYF

J: TRBJ1-2
V: TRBV10-3
CDR3: CATAAGTGAQYGYTF

J: TRBJ1-6
V: TRBV9
CDR3: CASSVGDILSSYNSPLHF

J: TRBJ1-2
V: TRBV5-6
CDR3: CASSRGGESNYGYTF

J: TRBJ2-7
V: TRBV5-5
CDR3: CASTETGLLDEQYF

J: TRBJ2-2
V: TRBV4-2
CDR3: CASSQEWTAVGELFF

J: TRBJ2-3
V: TRBV29-1
CDR3: CSAEPFTDTQYF

J: TRBJ2-5
V: TRBV28
CDR3: CAAQTGYGETQYF

J: TRBJ2-2
V: TRBV5-1
CDR3: CASTYTGELFF

J: TRBJ1-1
V: TRBV27
CDR3: CASSSLSTGIYTEAFF

J: TRBJ1-2
V: TRBV30
CDR3: CAWSRFTGRQMYGYTF

J: TRBJ2-1
V: TRBV7-2
CDR3: CASSPITDYNEQFF

J: TRBJ2-1
V: TRBV3-1
CDR3: CASSQGAGAGDEQFF

J: TRBJ2-1
V: TRBV29-1
CDR3: CSVEDEAAGNEQFF

J: TRBJ2-1
V: TRBV12-3/TRBV12-4
CDR3: CASSLGSGNSYNEQFF

J: TRBJ2-3
V: TRBV10-2
CDR3: CASTPPVGIADTQYF

J: TRBJ2-7
V: TRBV5-1
CDR3: CASSLDFGTASYEQYF

J: TRBJ2-7
V: TRBV5-1
CDR3: CASSLGRDRSSYEQYF

J: TRBJ2-7
V: TRBV5-4
CDR3: CASSLVGNEQYF

J: TRBJ2-1
V: TRBV20-1
CDR3: CSAVGHGGGLYNEQFF

J: TRBJ2-2
V: TRBV28
CDR3: CASTWEPIGKLFF

J: TRBJ1-2
V: TRBV28
CDR3: CASSYRDRGSRGYTF

J: TRBJ1-2
V: TRBV12-3/TRBV12-4
CDR3: CASSLFDGINYGYTF

J: TRBJ2-7
V: TRBV6-2/TRBV6-3
CDR3: CASRDAGAGVNEQYF

J: TRBJ1-6
V: TRBV3-1
CDR3: CASSPSGRDSPLHF

J: TRBJ1-6
V: TRBV4-1
CDR3: CASSQIGVNSPLHF

J: TRBJ2-1
V: TRBV10-3
CDR3: CAISADGNEQFF

J: TRBJ1-3
V: TRBV2
CDR3: CASSSSGSGNTIYF

J: TRBJ1-2
V: TRBV29-1
CDR3: CSAEPGQGDGYTF

J: TRBJ1-6
V: TRBV6-5
CDR3: CASSYSGGISSPLHF

J: TRBJ1-2
V: TRBV12-3/TRBV12-4
CDR3: CASSLTGGHYGYTF

J: TRBJ2-7
V: TRBV5-1
CDR3: CASSLMGQGDEQYF

J: TRBJ1-4
V: TRBV3-1
CDR3: CASSHSGTGAEKLFF

J: TRBJ2-2
V: TRBV29-1
CDR3: CSVGRGVVYTGELFF

J: TRBJ2-1
V: TRBV19
CDR3: CASSTLAGRSHEQFF

J: TRBJ2-7
V: TRBV11-2
CDR3: CASSLLSDRARRSYEQYF

J: TRBJ2-7
V: TRBV7-2
CDR3: CASSVDREDYEQYF